The 27 T cell receptor beta chains below all came from one sample that was sequenced in a study of OX40 agonist ivuxolimab in advanced cancers. Only in-frame clones appear in the TCRdb table, and some are missing; sequencing was by immunoSEQ multiplex PCR. The repertoire has more than 75,000 clones, around 85% of them found once; the top ten carry about 0.22%. The specimen was CD4+ or CD8+ T cells sorted from blood, collected in a trial of the OX40 agonist ivuxolimab. The receptors here all came from an adult with an advanced solid tumor such as melanoma, head and neck, liver or kidney cancer.

The chain has TRBV28 and TRBJ1-1; 11 positions agree with TRBD1. Germline V lookup: CDR1 MDHEN, CDR2 SYDVKM. V lost 2 bases and J lost 6; bases outside the gene matches: 5. This CDR3 has 15 residues. In nucleotides, the CDR3 is TGTGCCAGCAGTTTAGGAGGGACAGGGGGTTCTGAAGCTTTCTTT. This encodes CASSLGGTGGSEAFF.

The chain uses TRBV4-3 and TRBJ2-7; 11 bases fit TRBD2. The junction had 10 bases not matched to a gene; V was cut back by 0 bases and J by 3 bases. Germline CDR1 LGHNA, CDR2 YSLEER. The CDR3 has 18 amino acids. The CDR3 nucleotides read TGCGCCAGCAGCCAAGAATCAGGACTAGCGGGTAGTTTCTACGAGCAGTACTTC. This encodes CASSQESGLAGSFYEQYF.

This clone has just a few counts. The chain combines TRBV6-5 with TRBJ1-6; TRBD1 aligns across 10 bases. V trimming: 9 bases; J trimming: 6 bases; junction bases outside the gene matches: 5. Looked up from germline, CDR1 is MNHEY and CDR2 is SVGAGI. The CDR3 extends over 14 amino acids. CDR3 DNA: TGTGCCAGTAGACGGGACAGGGGTAATTCACCCCTCCACTTT. Encoded protein: CASRRDRGNSPLHF.

Regarding this clone: A junction end diverges from the germline sequence, so it may reflect a read error. The rearrangement links TRBV5-1 to TRBJ2-1; tentatively, D is TRBD1 or TRBD2 (6 bases each). The germline V gene has CDR1 SGHRS and CDR2 YFSETQ. The length of the CDR3 is 15 residues. The CDR3 DNA reads TGCGCCAGCACCTTGGGGGGCGGGCCTTACAATGAGCAGTTCTTC. It is translated as CASTLGGGPYNEQFF.

V gene TRBV28 combines with J gene TRBJ1-2; D gene ambiguous. Germline CDR1 reads MDHEN; CDR2 reads SYDVKM. Trimming pared 2 bases from V and 8 bases from J, leaving 12 bases between. The CDR3 is made up of 13 amino acids. The CDR3, as DNA: TGTGCCAGCAGTTTAGGGGTACTGGGGGGCTACACCTTC. It translates to CASSLGVLGGYTF.

In its sample, this clone was seen once. V usage is TRBV5-1 and J usage is TRBJ2-1; TRBD1 aligns across 10 bases. The CDR3 runs 15 residues. The V segment lost 4 bases and the J segment 4 bases; nucleotides outside the gene matches: 5. Germline V CDR1 and CDR2: SGHRS, YFSETQ. As DNA, the CDR3 is TGCGCCAGCAGCGAGACAGGGGGCGGTTACAATGAGCAGTTCTTC. Amino acid sequence: CASSETGGGYNEQFF. The full variable domain, in which reference TRBV5-1 and TRBJ2-1 provide the parts outside the CDR3, is KAGVTQTPRYLIKTRGQQVTLSCSPISGHRSVSWYQQTPGQGLQFLFEYFSETQRNKGNFPGRFSGRQFSNSRSEMNVSTLELGDSALYLCASSETGGGYNEQFFGPGTRLTVL.

This clone came up once. The chain recombines TRBV7-8 with TRBJ1-2; 12 positions match TRBD1. The CDR3 length is 14 residues. V was clipped by 4 bases and J by 8 bases; unmatched bases: 5. CDR1 and CDR2 from the germline V gene are SGHVS and FQNEAQ. CDR3 residues: CASSWGQGARGYTF. The CDR3, as DNA: TGTGCCAGCAGCTGGGGACAGGGGGCGAGAGGCTACACCTTC.

The gene calls are TRBV25-1 and TRBJ1-6, with D possibly being TRBD1 (5 bases). Trimming removed 5 bases at V and 14 bases at J, with 16 bases between. The CDR3 covers 13 residues. From germline, CDR1 is MGHDK and CDR2 SYGVNS. The CDR3 sequence: CASSPILTGTLHF. The CDR3 DNA is TGTGCCAGCAGTCCCATACTTACAGGTACCCTCCACTTT.

The genes are TRBV18 and TRBJ1-1; D remains unclear. Deletions cut 1 base from V and 4 bases from J, with 13 bases between. The germline V gene has CDR1 KGHSH and CDR2 LQKENI. This CDR3 contains 15 residues. The CDR3 spells CASSPHPGGPTEAFF. For the CDR3, the DNA is TGTGCCAGCTCACCACACCCAGGAGGCCCCACTGAAGCTTTCTTT.

This clone was detected once. The rearrangement joins TRBV7-2 to TRBJ2-3, with TRBD2 identical over 9 bases. CDR1 and CDR2 (germline): SGHTA, FQGNSA. This CDR3 has 19 amino acids. With V trimmed by 5 bases and J by 3 bases, 18 bases remained unmatched. The CDR3 bases are TGTGCCAGCAGCCCTGGCGGGACTAGCCTCATTCGTGGGACAGATACGCAGTATTTT. Its translation is CASSPGGTSLIRGTDTQYF.

This chain uses TRBV6-5 with TRBJ2-1; D gene uncertain. The CDR3 runs to 14 residues. Germline CDR1 MNHEY, CDR2 SVGAGI. Trimming cost V 3 bases and J 7 bases, with 13 bases left between them. The CDR3: CASSYRRGGNEQFF. The CDR3 DNA follows: TGTGCCAGCAGTTATCGACGAGGTGGTAATGAGCAGTTCTTC.

The chain couples TRBV7-3 to TRBJ2-1; TRBD2 is a possible D gene (7 bases). Deletions cut 4 bases from V and 5 bases from J, with 21 bases between. CDR1 and CDR2 (germline): SGHTA, FQGTGA. The CDR3 length is 17 residues. CDR3 DNA sequence: TGTGCCAGCAGCTCCCCGGGAGGACGGGGGCCCCACAATGAGCAGTTCTTC. It translates to CASSSPGGRGPHNEQFF.

In DNA, the CDR3 is TGCGCCAGCAGTTCAGGACCAGGGGGAGGAGAGACCCAGTACTTC. Protein sequence: CASSSGPGGGETQYF. The chain is built from TRBV5-1 and TRBJ2-5; D is perhaps TRBD1 (7 bases). Trimming cost V 5 bases and J 4 bases, with 18 bases left between them. There are 15 residues in the CDR3. Germline V gene sequence: CDR1 SGHRS, CDR2 YFSETQ.

Details on this clone: At one end the junction does not follow the germline gene, possibly because of a read error. The V and J genes are TRBV11-1 and TRBJ1-1; D remains ambiguous. Looked up from germline, CDR1 is SGHAT and CDR2 is FQDESV (reference sequence). The CDR3 is 13 amino acids. The CDR3 spells CAGSSNRNTEAFF. Written as DNA, the CDR3 is TGTGCCGGCAGCTCTAACAGGAACACTGAAGCTTTCTTT.

This clone has only a few counts. This rearrangement joins TRBV6-1 to TRBJ1-1; D call uncertain. The CDR3 extends over 13 amino acids. From germline, CDR1 is MNHNS and CDR2 SASEGT. V was cut by 8 bases and J by 5 bases, with 15 bases left in between. Written as DNA, the CDR3 is TGTGCCAGCGGGTCCGGAGCGGGGACTGAAGCTTTCTTT. This codes for CASGSGAGTEAFF.

The V call is TRBV7-9, the J call TRBJ2-7; no firm D call. Between the trimmed V and J ends, which lost 5 bases and 0 bases, there was a span of 8 bases. This CDR3 contains 13 residues. CDR1 SEHNR and CDR2 FQNEAQ come from the germline V gene (reference sequence). The CDR3 DNA is TGTGCCAGCAGCACATACCCCTCCTACGAGCAGTACGTC. It yields the protein CASSTYPSYEQYV.

This sequence joins TRBV20-1 and TRBJ2-7; TRBD2 might be the D (5 bases). V lost 7 bases, J lost 5 bases, and 9 bases lay in between. The germline gives CDR1 DFQATT, CDR2 SNEGSKA (reference sequence). The CDR3 is 10 amino acids. CDR3 sequence reads: CSVIGNEQYV. CDR3 bases: TGCAGTGTTATCGGGAACGAGCAGTACGTC.

This clone has just a few counts. The V call is TRBV20-1, the J call TRBJ2-3; no clear D. V lost 6 bases and J 6 bases, leaving 10 bases between the germline ends. This CDR3 has 11 amino acids. Per germline, CDR1 DFQATT and CDR2 SNEGSKA (reference sequence). The CDR3 here is CSAAPEDTQYF. DNA of the CDR3: TGCAGTGCCGCGCCGGAGGATACGCAGTATTTT.

This sequence joins TRBV5-1 and TRBJ1-1; 9 positions agree with TRBD1. V gave up 4 bases and J gave up 1 base; unmatched junction bases: 5. Germline values: CDR1 SGHRS, CDR2 YFSETQ. The CDR3 covers 15 residues. The CDR3 loop is CASSGGTGQNTEAFF. CDR3 nucleotide sequence: TGCGCCAGCAGCGGGGGGACAGGGCAGAACACTGAAGCTTTCTTT. The whole variable domain, remainder taken from reference TRBV5-1 and TRBJ1-1, is KAGVTQTPRYLIKTRGQQVTLSCSPISGHRSVSWYQQTPGQGLQFLFEYFSETQRNKGNFPGRFSGRQFSNSRSEMNVSTLELGDSALYLCASSGGTGQNTEAFFGQGTRLTVV.

The gene calls are TRBV2 and TRBJ2-3; TRBD1 matches 7 bases. CDR1 is SNHLY and CDR2 is FYNNEI in the germline V gene. The J segment lost 2 bases and the V segment lost 5 bases, leaving 4 bases of the junction unmatched. The CDR3 spans 14 residues. The CDR3 nucleotides are TGTGCCAGCAGTAAGGGACAGAACACAGATACGCAGTATTTT. This codes for CASSKGQNTDTQYF.

Of note for this clone: Distinct nucleotide sequences in the sample also encode this CDR3. The chain recombines TRBV23-1 with TRBJ2-5; D is possibly TRBD1 (7 bases). Being an ORF, TRBV23-1 has a function that is uncertain. V was pared by 10 bases and J by 4 bases, with 13 bases between. This CDR3 region has 12 residues. The CDR3 DNA follows: TGCGCCATCCAGGGGGGTGGAGAGACCCAGTACTTC. As protein: CAIQGGGETQYF.

The chain uses TRBV5-4 and TRBJ2-3, with D possibly being TRBD1 (6 bases). Trimming stripped 4 bases from V and 3 bases from J, with 18 bases between. Germline CDR1 reads SGHNT; CDR2 reads YYREEE (reference sequence). This CDR3 spans 16 amino acids. This CDR3 is CASSPLTGKGTDTQYF. DNA for the CDR3: TGTGCCAGCAGCCCCCTAACAGGGAAGGGGACAGATACGCAGTATTTT. Complete variable domain (other parts from reference TRBV5-4 and TRBJ2-3): ETGVTQSPTHLIKTRGQQVTLRCSSQSGHNTVSWYQQALGQGPQFIFQYYREEENGRGNFPPRFSGLQFPNYSSELNVNALELDDSALYLCASSPLTGKGTDTQYFGPGTRLTVL.

The V and J genes are TRBV19 and TRBJ1-2, with 8 bases fitting TRBD1. Germline V CDR1 and CDR2: LNHDA, SQIVND (reference sequence). The V segment lost 5 bases and the J segment 0 bases; nucleotides outside the gene matches: 20. The CDR3 is 20 residues long. Written as DNA, the CDR3 is TGTGCCAGTAGTCCCTCCTGGACAGGGTCTAATTTCTTCCCTAACTATGGCTACACCTTC. Protein: CASSPSWTGSNFFPNYGYTF.

The genes are TRBV4-2 and TRBJ2-5, with 10 bases lining up with TRBD2. Germline trimming cut 1 base from V and 5 bases from J; bases unmatched to any gene: 13. The CDR3 is 18 amino acids. Germline assignment: CDR1 LGHNA and CDR2 YNFKEQ. In DNA form, the CDR3 reads TGTGCCAGCAGCCAAGGTCCGTCCCTAGCGGGGGACCCCGAGACCCAGTACTTC. This translates into CASSQGPSLAGDPETQYF.

Concerning this clone: This CDR3 is also generated by other DNA sequences in the sample. The rearrangement uses TRBV5-1 and TRBJ2-3, with D uncertain. Germline lookup yields CDR1 SGHRS and CDR2 YFSETQ. V lost 2 bases to trimming and J lost 0 bases, with 10 bases between them. The length of the CDR3 is 15 residues. In DNA, the CDR3 is TGCGCCAGCAGCTTAGGCCATCTAAGCACAGATACGCAGTATTTT. This gives the protein CASSLGHLSTDTQYF.

The chain links TRBV30 to TRBJ1-5; 9 positions agree with TRBD1. This CDR3 comprises 14 residues. Germline loops: CDR1 GTSNPN, CDR2 SVGIG (reference sequence). Trimming took 5 bases from V and 4 from J; bases not matched to a gene: 6. CDR3 protein: CAWSTGGWNQPQHF. The CDR3 nucleotides are TGTGCCTGGTCAACAGGGGGCTGGAATCAGCCCCAGCATTTT.

This sequence joins TRBV10-3 and TRBJ1-5, with D possibly matching TRBD1 (5 bases). Trimming pared 8 bases from V and 3 bases from J, leaving 14 bases between. The CDR3 runs to 14 residues. Germline V gives CDR1 ENHRY, CDR2 SYGVKD. The CDR3 DNA is TGTGCCATCGGGACCGGGTTCCTCAATCAGCCCCAGCATTTT. It is translated as CAIGTGFLNQPQHF.